This T cell receptor (beta chain) was profiled in a study of CXCR3-negative and CXCR3-positive naive CD8 T cells. The CDR3 sequence is 13 residues long. Germline lookup yields CDR1 DFQATT and CDR2 SNEGSKA (reference sequence). As concerns this clonotype: The antigen remains undetermined.

All TRB cDNA libraries came from 5' RACE performed with UMI labels. One entry per CDR3 protein, without DNA, is what TCRdb gives after re-calling the 5' RACE reads. In all, the sample yields about 45,000 distinct CDR3 sequences. Study-wide results and limits: Relative to memory CD8+ cells, whose diversity was much lower, both naive subsets had comparably high diversity. Researchers reported similar TRBV-TRBJ usage in naive CXCR3-negative and CXCR3-positive cells, though memory differed.

This rearrangement joins TRBV20-1 to TRBJ1-1; the D call of TRBD1 rests on TCRdb alone, since no DNA is present to check it. The receptor was derived from a human donor in good health. Some clones in this sample may be carry-over from other donors' samples. The sequencing input was memory CD8+ T cells from blood. This CDR3 is CSASYRGETEAFF.